The clone carrying this T cell receptor (beta chain) was found once. Antigen unknown. This entry comes from a study of siplizumab effects on memory and regulatory T cells. The study, taken as a whole, reports: A major contribution to the alloresponse seemed to be made by naive T cells, which seemed more diverse than memory cells.

CDR3 length: 16 amino acids. V lost 1 base, J lost 5 bases, and 7 bases stayed unmatched. CDR1 MNHEY and CDR2 SMNVEV come from the germline V gene (reference sequence). Repertoires were generated with immunoSEQ multiplex PCR, while TCRdb's copy carries only in-frame clones and drops some. The sample lists about 50,000 clones, over 90% occurring once. The sample was CD8+ T cells sorted from blood. The chain combines TRBV27 with TRBJ2-3, with 9 bases aligning to TRBD2. The sequence derives from a human donor in good health. CDR3: CASSLWIAGVGDTQYF. In DNA form, the CDR3 reads TGTGCCAGCAGTTTATGGATAGCGGGAGTTGGAGATACGCAGTATTTT.